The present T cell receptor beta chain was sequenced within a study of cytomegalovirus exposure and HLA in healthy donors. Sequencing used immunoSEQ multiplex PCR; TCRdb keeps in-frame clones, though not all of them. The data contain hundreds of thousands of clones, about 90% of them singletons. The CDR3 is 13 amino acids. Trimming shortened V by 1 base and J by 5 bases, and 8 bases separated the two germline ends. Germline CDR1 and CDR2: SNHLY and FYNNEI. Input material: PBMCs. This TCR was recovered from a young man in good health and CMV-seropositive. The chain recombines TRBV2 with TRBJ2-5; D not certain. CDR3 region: CASSEGARETQYF. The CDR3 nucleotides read TGTGCCAGCAGTGAAGGGGCTAGGGAGACCCAGTACTTC.